This TCR beta chain was recorded in a study of blood T cell repertoires in COVID-19. Using immunoSEQ multiplex PCR, the repertoire was profiled, and TCRdb retains in-frame clones only, with some absent. The sample includes some 80,000 clones, around 85% of them seen just once. The sequenced material came from peripheral blood. The sequence was obtained from a woman older than 75 with active or convalescent COVID-19.

The CDR3 coding sequence is TGCGCCAGCAGGGTTAGCGGTCCCTCCTACAATGAGCAGTTCTTC. Its translation: CASRVSGPSYNEQFF. V usage is TRBV10-2 and J usage is TRBJ2-1, with a weak D call TRBD2 (6 bases). Germline V gene data show CDR1 as WSHSY and CDR2 as SAAADI. V was shortened by 6 bases and J by 0 bases, with 12 bases between the two germline ends. The CDR3 runs 15 residues.